This T cell receptor beta chain comes out of a study of PD-L1 blockade in urothelial cancer. Across the study: T cell content in blood samples showed a median of 141,255.

The CDR3 contains 14 residues. The V and J ends lost 3 bases and 2 bases, in that order; junction bases with no gene match: 4. Germline CDR1 MGHRA, CDR2 YSYEKL. Data came from immunoSEQ multiplex PCR; TCRdb stores just in-frame clones and leaves some out. The table has about 43,000 clones, about nine tenths seen once. The sequences come from PBMCs, collected around atezolizumab (anti-PD-L1) treatment. J is TRBJ2-7 and V is TRBV4-1; TRBD1 matches 7 bases. This sequence originates from a man older than 75 with urothelial cancer. CDR3 coding DNA: TGCGCCAGCAGCCACCGAGGGGGCCCCTACGAGCAGTACTTC. Translated, it gives CASSHRGGPYEQYF.